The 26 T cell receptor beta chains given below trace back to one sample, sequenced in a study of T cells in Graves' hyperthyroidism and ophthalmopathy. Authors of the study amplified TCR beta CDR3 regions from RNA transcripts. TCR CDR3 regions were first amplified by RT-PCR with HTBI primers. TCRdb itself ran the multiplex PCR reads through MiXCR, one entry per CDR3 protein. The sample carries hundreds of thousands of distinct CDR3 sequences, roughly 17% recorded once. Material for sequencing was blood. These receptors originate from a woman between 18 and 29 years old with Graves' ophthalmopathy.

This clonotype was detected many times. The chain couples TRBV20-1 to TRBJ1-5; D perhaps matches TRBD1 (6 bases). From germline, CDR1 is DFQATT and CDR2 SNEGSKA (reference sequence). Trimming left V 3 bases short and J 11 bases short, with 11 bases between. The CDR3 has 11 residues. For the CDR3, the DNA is TGCAGTGCTAGTGCTGACAGGACCCAGCATTTT. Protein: CSASADRTQHF.

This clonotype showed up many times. The CDR3: CASSPTRDGRYGYTF. The CDR3 nucleotides read TGTGCCAGCTCACCCACGCGGGACGGGCGCTATGGCTACACCTTC. V usage is TRBV18 and J usage is TRBJ1-2; D perhaps matches TRBD1 (5 bases). The CDR3 totals 15 residues. Looked up from germline, CDR1 is KGHSH and CDR2 is LQKENI. The V gene lost 3 bases and the J gene lost 4 bases, with 15 bases spanning the gap.

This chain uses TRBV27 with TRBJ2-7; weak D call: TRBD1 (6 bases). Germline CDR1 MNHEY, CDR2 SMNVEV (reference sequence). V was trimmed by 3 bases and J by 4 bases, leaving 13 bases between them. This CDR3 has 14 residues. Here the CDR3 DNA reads TGTGCCAGCAGTTTCAGGGGAAGTGGGTACGAGCAGTACTTC. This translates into CASSFRGSGYEQYF.

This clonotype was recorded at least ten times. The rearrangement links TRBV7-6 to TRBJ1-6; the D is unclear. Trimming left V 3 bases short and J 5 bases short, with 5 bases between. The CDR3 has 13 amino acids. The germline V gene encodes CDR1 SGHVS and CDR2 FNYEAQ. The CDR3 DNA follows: TGTGCCAGCAGCTTCGCGGATAATTCACCCCTCCACTTT. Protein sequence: CASSFADNSPLHF.

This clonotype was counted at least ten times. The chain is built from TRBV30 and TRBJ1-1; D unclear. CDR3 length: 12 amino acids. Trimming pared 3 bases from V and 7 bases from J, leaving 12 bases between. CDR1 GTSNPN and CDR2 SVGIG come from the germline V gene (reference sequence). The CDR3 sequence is CAWSGGGGEAFF. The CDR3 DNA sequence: TGTGCCTGGAGCGGCGGTGGAGGTGAAGCTTTCTTT. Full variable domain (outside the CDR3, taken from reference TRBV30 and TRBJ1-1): SQTIHQWPATLVQPVGSPLSLECTVEGTSNPNLYWYRQAAGRGLQLLFYSVGIGQISSEVPQNLSASRPQDRQFILSSKKLLLSDSGFYLCAWSGGGGEAFFGQGTRLTVV.

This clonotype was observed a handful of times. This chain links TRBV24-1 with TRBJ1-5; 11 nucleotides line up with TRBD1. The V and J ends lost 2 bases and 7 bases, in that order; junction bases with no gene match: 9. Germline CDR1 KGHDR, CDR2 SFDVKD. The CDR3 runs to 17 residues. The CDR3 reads CATSDSGTGGSRQPQHF. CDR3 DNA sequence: TGTGCCACCAGTGATTCCGGGACAGGGGGAAGTCGGCAGCCCCAGCATTTT.

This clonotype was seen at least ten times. The CDR3 is CASRTDRGQTYGYTF. As DNA, the CDR3 is TGCGCCAGCAGAACGGACAGGGGCCAAACCTATGGCTACACCTTC. The chain has TRBV5-1 and TRBJ1-2, with 9 bases fitting TRBD1. After removal of 5 bases from V and 4 bases from J, the junction contained 9 bases not matched to a gene. Per the germline V gene, CDR1 is SGHRS and CDR2 is YFSETQ. This CDR3 is built from 15 residues. Supplemented by reference TRBV5-1 and TRBJ1-2, the full variable domain reads KAGVTQTPRYLIKTRGQQVTLSCSPISGHRSVSWYQQTPGQGLQFLFEYFSETQRNKGNFPGRFSGRQFSNSRSEMNVSTLELGDSALYLCASRTDRGQTYGYTFGSGTRLTVV.

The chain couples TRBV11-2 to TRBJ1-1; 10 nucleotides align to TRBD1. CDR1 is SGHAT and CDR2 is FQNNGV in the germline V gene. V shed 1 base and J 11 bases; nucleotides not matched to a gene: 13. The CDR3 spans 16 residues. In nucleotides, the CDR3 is TGTGCCAGCAGCTTAGTACTGACCCGGGACAGGGGTTGGGCTTTCTTT. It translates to CASSLVLTRDRGWAFF. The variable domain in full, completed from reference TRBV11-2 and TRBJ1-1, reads EAGVAQSPRYKIIEKRQSVAFWCNPISGHATLYWYQQILGQGPKLLIQFQNNGVVDDSQLPKDRFSAERLKGVDSTLKIQPAKLEDSAVYLCASSLVLTRDRGWAFFGQGTRLTVV.

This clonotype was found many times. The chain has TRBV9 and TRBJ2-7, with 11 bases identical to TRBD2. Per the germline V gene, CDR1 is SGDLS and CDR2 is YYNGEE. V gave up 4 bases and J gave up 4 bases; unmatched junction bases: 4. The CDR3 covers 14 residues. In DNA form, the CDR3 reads TGTGCCAGCAGCCACGGGACTAGCGGATACGAGCAGTACTTC. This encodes CASSHGTSGYEQYF.

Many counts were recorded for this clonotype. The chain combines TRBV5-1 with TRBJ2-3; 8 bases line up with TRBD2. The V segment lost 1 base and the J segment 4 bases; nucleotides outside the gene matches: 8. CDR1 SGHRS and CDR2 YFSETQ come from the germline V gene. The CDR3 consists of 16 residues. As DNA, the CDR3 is TGCGCCAGCAGCTTGACGCAACGGGGGGGCCCAGATACGCAGTATTTT. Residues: CASSLTQRGGPDTQYF.

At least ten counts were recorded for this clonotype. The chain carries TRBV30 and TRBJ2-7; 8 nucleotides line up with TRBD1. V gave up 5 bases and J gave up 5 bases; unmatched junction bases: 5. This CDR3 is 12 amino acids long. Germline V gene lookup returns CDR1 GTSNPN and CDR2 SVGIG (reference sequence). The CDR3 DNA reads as TGTGCCTGGTGTCCAGGGGGCGACGAGCAGTACTTC. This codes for CAWCPGGDEQYF.

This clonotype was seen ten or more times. The CDR3 region is CASSLDRGYTEAFF. CDR3 coding DNA: TGTGCCAGCAGCTTGGACAGGGGGTACACTGAAGCTTTCTTT. This chain uses TRBV5-5 with TRBJ1-1; 8 nucleotides match TRBD1. With 0 bases clipped from V and 3 bases from J, the junction kept 1 base outside the gene matches. This CDR3 has 14 residues. CDR1 SGHKS and CDR2 YYEKEE come from the germline V gene (reference sequence).

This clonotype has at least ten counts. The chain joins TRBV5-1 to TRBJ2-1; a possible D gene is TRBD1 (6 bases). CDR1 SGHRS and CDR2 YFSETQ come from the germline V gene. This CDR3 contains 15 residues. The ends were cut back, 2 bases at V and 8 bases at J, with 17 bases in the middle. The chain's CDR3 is CASSFQDRNNDEQFF. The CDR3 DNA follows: TGCGCCAGCAGCTTCCAGGACAGAAACAACGATGAGCAGTTCTTC.

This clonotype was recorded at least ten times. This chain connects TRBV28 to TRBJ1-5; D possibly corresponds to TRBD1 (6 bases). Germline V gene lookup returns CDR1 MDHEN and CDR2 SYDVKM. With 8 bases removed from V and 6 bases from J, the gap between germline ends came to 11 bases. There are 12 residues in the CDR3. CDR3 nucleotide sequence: TGTGCCAGCGGGGGGCCGGGTCAGCCCCAGCATTTT. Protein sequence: CASGGPGQPQHF.

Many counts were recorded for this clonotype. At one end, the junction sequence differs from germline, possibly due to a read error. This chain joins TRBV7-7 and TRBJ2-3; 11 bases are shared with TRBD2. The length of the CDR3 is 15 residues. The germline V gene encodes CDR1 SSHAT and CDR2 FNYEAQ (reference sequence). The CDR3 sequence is CASSLAGGRTDTQYF. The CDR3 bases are TGTGCTAGCAGCTTAGCGGGAGGGCGCACAGATACGCAGTATTTT.

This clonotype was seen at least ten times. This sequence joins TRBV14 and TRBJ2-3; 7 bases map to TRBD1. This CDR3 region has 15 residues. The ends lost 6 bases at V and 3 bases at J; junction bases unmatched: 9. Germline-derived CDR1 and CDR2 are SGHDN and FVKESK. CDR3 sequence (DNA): TGTGCCAGCAGAAAAACAGGGGTGAGGACAGATACGCAGTATTTT. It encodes CASRKTGVRTDTQYF.

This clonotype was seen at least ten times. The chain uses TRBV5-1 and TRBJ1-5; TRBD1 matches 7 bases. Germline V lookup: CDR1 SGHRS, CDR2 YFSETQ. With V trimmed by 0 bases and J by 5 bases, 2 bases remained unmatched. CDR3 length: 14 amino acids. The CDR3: CASSLVGGDQPQHF. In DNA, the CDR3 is TGCGCCAGCAGCTTGGTAGGGGGCGATCAGCCCCAGCATTTT.

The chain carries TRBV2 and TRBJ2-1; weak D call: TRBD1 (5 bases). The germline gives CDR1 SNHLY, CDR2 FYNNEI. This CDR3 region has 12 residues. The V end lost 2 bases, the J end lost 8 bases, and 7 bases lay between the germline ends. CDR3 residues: CASSERGYEQFF. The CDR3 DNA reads TGTGCCAGCAGTGAAAGGGGCTATGAGCAGTTCTTC.

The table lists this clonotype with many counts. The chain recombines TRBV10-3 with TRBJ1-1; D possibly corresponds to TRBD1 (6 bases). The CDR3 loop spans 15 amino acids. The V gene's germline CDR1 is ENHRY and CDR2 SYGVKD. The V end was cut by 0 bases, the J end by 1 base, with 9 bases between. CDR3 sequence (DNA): TGTGCCATCAGTGAGTCGGGGGGGGCGAACACTGAAGCTTTCTTT. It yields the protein CAISESGGANTEAFF.

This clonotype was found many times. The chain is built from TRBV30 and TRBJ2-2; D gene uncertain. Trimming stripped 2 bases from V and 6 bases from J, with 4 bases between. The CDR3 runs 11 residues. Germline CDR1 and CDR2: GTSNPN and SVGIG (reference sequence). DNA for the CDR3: TGTGCCTGGAGTCGGGCCGGGGAGCTGTTTTTT. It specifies CAWSRAGELFF.

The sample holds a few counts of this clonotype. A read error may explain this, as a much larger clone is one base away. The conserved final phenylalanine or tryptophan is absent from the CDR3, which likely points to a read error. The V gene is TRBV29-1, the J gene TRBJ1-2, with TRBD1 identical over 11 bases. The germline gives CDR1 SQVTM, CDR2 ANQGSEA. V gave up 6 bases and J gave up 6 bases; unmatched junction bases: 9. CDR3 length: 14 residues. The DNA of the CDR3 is TGCAGCGTCGGTACCGGGACAGGGGGGAATGGCTACACCCTC. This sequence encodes CSVGTGTGGNGYTL.

The CDR3 reads CSVQGPGQGTPLHF. The CDR3, as DNA: TGCAGCGTCCAAGGGCCGGGACAGGGAACACCCCTCCACTTT. This chain links TRBV29-1 with TRBJ1-6; 9 nucleotides match TRBD1. CDR1 is SQVTM and CDR2 is ANQGSEA in the germline V gene. J lost 11 bases, V lost 6 bases, and 11 bases had no gene match. The CDR3 runs 14 residues.

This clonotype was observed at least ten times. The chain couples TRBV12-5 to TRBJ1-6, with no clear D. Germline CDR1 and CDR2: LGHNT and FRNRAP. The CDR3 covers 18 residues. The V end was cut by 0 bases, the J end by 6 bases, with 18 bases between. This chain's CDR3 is CASGLVPLLAGPNSPLHF. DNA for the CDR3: TGTGCTAGTGGTTTGGTACCACTTCTGGCAGGACCTAATTCACCCCTCCACTTT.

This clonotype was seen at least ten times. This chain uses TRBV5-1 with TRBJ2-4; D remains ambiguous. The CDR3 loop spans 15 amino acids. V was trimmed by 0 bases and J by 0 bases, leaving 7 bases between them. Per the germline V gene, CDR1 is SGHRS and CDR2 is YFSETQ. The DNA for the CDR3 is TGCGCCAGCAGCTTGGGAACGACAGCCAAAAACATTCAGTACTTC. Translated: CASSLGTTAKNIQYF.

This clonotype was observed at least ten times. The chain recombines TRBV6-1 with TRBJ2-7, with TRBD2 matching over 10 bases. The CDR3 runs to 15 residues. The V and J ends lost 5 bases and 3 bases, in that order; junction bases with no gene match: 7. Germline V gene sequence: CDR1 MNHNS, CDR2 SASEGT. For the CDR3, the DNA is TGTGCCAGCAGTTACGGTAGCGGGAGGTTCTACGAGCAGTACTTC. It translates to CASSYGSGRFYEQYF.

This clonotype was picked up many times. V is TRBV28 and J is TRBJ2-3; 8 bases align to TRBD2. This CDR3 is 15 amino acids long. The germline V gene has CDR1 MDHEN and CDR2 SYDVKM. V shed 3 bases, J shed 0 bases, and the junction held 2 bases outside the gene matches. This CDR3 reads CASSFIAGSTDTQYF. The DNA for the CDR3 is TGTGCCAGCAGTTTTATAGCGGGAAGCACAGATACGCAGTATTTT.